The rows below give T cell receptor beta chains drawn from one sample of a study of tumor T cells in aggressive B-cell lymphoma. Assay used: immunoSEQ multiplex PCR; TCRdb lists only in-frame clones, some missing. Here the sample spans under 7,000 clones, roughly 90% being singletons. Input material: tumor tissue. Source of these receptors: an adult with diffuse large B cell lymphoma. Both conserved end residues are part of each CDR3. D genes are given only for firm matches. Clone size, where shown, is once, few, many, or a class for clones that have expanded.

size	V	J	length	D	CDR3	DNA
-	TRBV12-5	TRBJ1-3	17	-	CASGLGTGREIGNTIYF	TGTGCTAGTGGTTTGGGAACCGGCCGGGAGATTGGAAACACCATATATTTT
-	TRBV5-1	TRBJ1-1	13	-	CASSFSPNTEAFF	TGCGCCAGCAGCTTTAGTCCAAACACTGAAGCTTTCTTT
-	TRBV27	TRBJ1-2	14	TRBD1	CASSWDRGGYGYTF	TGTGCCAGCAGTTGGGACAGGGGGGGCTATGGCTACACCTTC
-	TRBV7-9	TRBJ2-7	14	TRBD2	CASRMASGGDEQYF	TGTGCCAGCAGGATGGCTAGCGGGGGAGATGAGCAGTACTTC
-	TRBV29-1	TRBJ2-7	19	TRBD1	CSVWTGGRGGRERPYEQYF	TGCAGCGTTTGGACAGGGGGACGCGGAGGGCGGGAGCGGCCCTACGAGCAGTACTTC
-	TRBV6-5	TRBJ2-3	14	TRBD1	CASSYSTGEDTQYF	TGTGCCAGCAGTTACTCGACAGGGGAAGATACGCAGTATTTT
once	TRBV7-2	TRBJ1-4	17	-	CASSLTSGVRTNEKLFF	TGTGCCAGCAGCCTCACTTCAGGGGTTCGGACTAATGAAAAACTGTTTTTT
-	TRBV7-6	TRBJ2-3	16	TRBD2	CASSLVKAGSTDTQYF	TGTGCCAGCAGCTTAGTAAAAGCGGGGAGCACAGATACGCAGTATTTT
-	TRBV4-3	TRBJ2-3	16	TRBD2	CASSQDRLAGTDTQYF	TGCGCCAGCAGCCAAGATAGACTAGCGGGGACAGATACGCAGTATTTT
-	TRBV29-1	TRBJ2-7	13	TRBD1	CSVLGQGMGEQYF	TGCAGCGTTCTAGGACAGGGGATGGGCGAGCAGTACTTC
-	TRBV2	TRBJ2-5	17	TRBD2	CASSQGTSGSSQETQYF	TGTGCCAGCAGTCAGGGGACTAGCGGGAGTTCACAAGAGACCCAGTACTTC
once	TRBV6-5	TRBJ2-7	14	-	CASGRRDPIYEQYF	TGTGCCAGCGGGCGGCGGGACCCCATCTACGAGCAGTACTTC
-	TRBV20-1	TRBJ2-7	11	-	CSASDTYEQYF	TGCAGTGCTAGTGACACCTACGAGCAGTACTTC
-	TRBV6-1	TRBJ1-1	13	-	CASSEGAGTEAFF	TGTGCCAGCAGTGAAGGGGCTGGTACTGAAGCTTTCTTT
-	TRBV5-1	TRBJ2-4	16	-	CASSSHPQLAKNIQYF	TGCGCCAGCAGCTCGCACCCACAGCTAGCCAAAAACATTCAGTACTTC
-	TRBV5-1	TRBJ1-4	17	-	CASDKGVGLRVWEKLFF	TGCGCCAGCGATAAGGGGGTGGGGCTAAGAGTCTGGGAAAAACTGTTTTTT
once	TRBV9	TRBJ2-7	15	-	CASRGDCGISYEQYF	TGTGCCAGCAGAGGGGATTGTGGGATTTCCTACGAGCAGTACTTC
-	TRBV5-1	TRBJ2-3	16	TRBD2	CASSRGLAGGSDTQYF	TGCGCCAGCAGCAGGGGACTAGCGGGAGGGTCAGATACGCAGTATTTT
once	TRBV19	TRBJ1-2	12	TRBD1	CASSQGAVGYTF	TGTGCCAGTAGCCAGGGGGCTGTTGGCTACACCTTC
-	TRBV6-1	TRBJ2-7	14	-	CASSPQVIAYEQYF	TGTGCCAGCAGTCCACAGGTGATCGCCTACGAGCAGTACTTC
once	TRBV5-1	TRBJ2-1	14	-	CASKGRGDNNEQFF	TGCGCCAGCAAGGGGCGAGGGGACAACAATGAGCAGTTCTTC
-	TRBV6-6	TRBJ2-2	15	TRBD2	CASSYLAGDTGELFF	TGTGCCAGCAGTTACCTAGCGGGGGACACCGGGGAGCTGTTTTTT
-	TRBV7-2	TRBJ2-2	12	-	CASRGWTGELFF	TGTGCCAGTCGAGGGTGGACCGGGGAGCTGTTTTTT
-	TRBV6-1	TRBJ1-1	15	-	CASKVSLEGNTEAFF	TGTGCCAGCAAAGTCTCTCTGGAGGGTAACACTGAAGCTTTCTTT
-	TRBV28	TRBJ2-3	20	TRBD1	CASSLFRRFDRVGSTDTQYF	TGTGCCAGCAGTTTATTTAGAAGGTTCGACAGGGTCGGTAGCACAGATACGCAGTATTTT
-	TRBV12-5	TRBJ1-1	12	-	CASGFWGRLAFF	TGTGCTAGTGGTTTTTGGGGGCGCCTAGCTTTCTTT
-	TRBV6-5	TRBJ2-7	14	TRBD2	CASSWTSRAYEQYF	TGTGCCAGCAGTTGGACTAGCCGGGCCTACGAGCAGTACTTC
-	TRBV2	TRBJ2-2	14	TRBD2	CARTSGSFGGELFF	TGTGCCAGGACTAGCGGGAGCTTTGGCGGGGAGCTGTTTTTT
-	TRBV19	TRBJ1-6	14	TRBD1	CASSSGGGHSPLHF	TGTGCCAGTAGTTCAGGGGGTGGCCATTCACCCCTCCACTTT
-	TRBV19	TRBJ1-2	13	-	CASVLRGAYGYTF	TGTGCCAGTGTACTAAGGGGCGCCTATGGCTACACCTTC
few	TRBV5-1	TRBJ2-3	15	-	CASSRGQLSTDTQYF	TGCGCCAGCAGCAGGGGACAACTAAGCACAGATACGCAGTATTTT
-	TRBV28	TRBJ2-7	14	TRBD2	CASSGTSGSYEQYF	TGTGCCAGCAGCGGGACTAGCGGCTCCTACGAGCAGTACTTC
-	TRBV6-5	TRBJ1-1	15	TRBD1	CASSYWTGVNTEAFF	TGTGCCAGCAGCTACTGGACAGGGGTGAACACTGAAGCTTTCTTT
-	TRBV4-2	TRBJ2-3	16	TRBD2	CASSQEGTSVTDTQYF	TGTGCCAGCAGCCAAGAGGGGACTAGCGTCACAGATACGCAGTATTTT
once	TRBV5-1	TRBJ2-5	15	TRBD2	CASSFTSGSWETQYF	TGCGCCAGCAGCTTCACTAGCGGGAGTTGGGAGACCCAGTACTTC
few	TRBV6-1	TRBJ2-5	14	-	CASSEPGFLETQYF	TGTGCCAGCAGTGAACCAGGGTTCCTTGAGACCCAGTACTTC
-	TRBV6-1	TRBJ1-1	11	-	CASSEYFEAFF	TGTGCCAGCAGTGAGTATTTTGAAGCTTTCTTT
-	TRBV11-3	TRBJ2-1	12	-	CASSFSENEQFF	TGTGCCAGCAGCTTTAGCGAGAATGAGCAGTTCTTC
-	TRBV19	TRBJ1-3	16	-	CASRAGGQSSGNTIYF	TGTGCCAGTAGAGCTGGCGGGCAGAGCTCTGGAAACACCATATATTTT
-	TRBV27	TRBJ2-7	13	-	CASSPWRSYEQYF	TGTGCCAGCAGCCCCTGGAGGTCCTACGAGCAGTACTTC
-	TRBV28	TRBJ2-7	14	-	CASSLSALQDEQYF	TGTGCCAGCAGTTTATCGGCCCTCCAGGACGAGCAGTACTTC
-	TRBV27	TRBJ2-7	14	-	CASSSAGFSYEQYF	TGTGCCAGCAGTTCTGCAGGGTTCTCCTACGAGCAGTACTTC
-	TRBV5-4	TRBJ1-2	13	-	CASSSQGFGGYTF	TGTGCCAGCAGCTCGCAGGGGTTCGGTGGCTACACCTTC
-	TRBV6-5	TRBJ2-1	14	TRBD2	CASSRLAGQDEQFF	TGTGCCAGCAGCAGGCTAGCGGGTCAGGATGAGCAGTTCTTC
-	TRBV9	TRBJ2-5	15	TRBD1	CASSRDRGWRETQYF	TGTGCCAGCAGCCGGGACAGGGGCTGGAGGGAGACCCAGTACTTC
-	TRBV9	TRBJ1-2	14	TRBD1	CASSRQGINYGYTF	TGTGCCAGCAGTCGACAGGGTATTAACTATGGCTACACCTTC
-	TRBV10-2	TRBJ2-1	16	-	CASSEPFSFSYNEQFF	TGCGCCAGCAGTGAGCCCTTCTCCTTCTCCTACAATGAGCAGTTCTTC
-	TRBV30	TRBJ1-1	16	-	CAWRGPDSLMNTEAFF	TGTGCCTGGAGGGGGCCAGATTCCTTAATGAACACTGAAGCTTTCTTT
-	TRBV2	TRBJ2-7	20	TRBD2	CASSEALESAGETYYYEQYF	TGTGCCAGCAGTGAAGCGCTGGAGTCAGCGGGGGAAACCTACTACTACGAGCAGTACTTC
-	TRBV28	TRBJ2-4	15	TRBD2	CASSLPQGGAYIQYF	TGTGCCAGCAGTCTCCCCCAGGGAGGGGCTTACATTCAGTACTTC
-	TRBV27	TRBJ1-6	16	TRBD1	CASTDRGITYNSPLHF	TGTGCCAGCACCGACAGGGGGATTACCTATAATTCACCCCTCCACTTT
-	TRBV7-8	TRBJ2-1	13	-	CASSLTRRNEQFF	TGTGCCAGCAGCTTGACGAGGCGTAATGAGCAGTTCTTC
few	TRBV27	TRBJ1-6	15	-	CASSLEGSYNSPLHF	TGTGCCAGCAGTTTAGAGGGCTCCTATAATTCACCCCTCCACTTT
-	TRBV6-5	TRBJ2-3	14	-	CASSYQARTDTQYF	TGTGCCAGCAGTTATCAGGCGCGCACAGATACGCAGTATTTT
-	TRBV9	TRBJ2-1	13	-	CASDRDGADEQFF	TGTGCCAGCGATAGAGACGGCGCGGATGAGCAGTTCTTC
-	TRBV25-1	TRBJ1-5	12	-	CASSESHQPQHF	TGTGCCAGCAGTGAATCTCATCAGCCCCAGCATTTT
once	TRBV2	TRBJ1-5	14	-	CASLPDEGTQPQHF	TGTGCCAGCCTCCCAGATGAGGGAACTCAGCCCCAGCATTTT